These 28 T cell receptor beta chains were sequenced from one sample in a study of T-cell reconstitution after alpha-beta-depleted transplantation in children. As it was prepared, the TCRbeta library received unique molecular identifiers. One entry per CDR3 protein results from TCRdb running MiXCR on the PCR reads. This table has approximately 500,000 distinct CDR3 sequences, over 9.5% appearing once. The input for sequencing was PBMCs, taken before TCRalphabeta/CD19-depleted stem cell transplant. The receptors derive from a child aged 2-15 years with inherited bone marrow failure, due to receive a stem cell transplant.

The chain uses TRBV11-2 and TRBJ1-2, with a possible D match to TRBD1 (6 bases). V was trimmed by 4 bases and J by 6 bases, leaving 21 bases between them. The CDR3 runs 16 residues. In germline, CDR1 is SGHAT, CDR2 FQNNGV. The DNA of the CDR3 is TGTGCCAGCAGCTCACCGAGGGGGGGCCCGACGGATGGCTACACCTTC. Its translation is CASSSPRGGPTDGYTF.

The chain is built from TRBV12-3 or TRBV12-4 and TRBJ2-7; 10 bases match TRBD2. Trimming took 3 bases from V and 4 from J; bases not matched to a gene: 15. The CDR3 consists of 18 residues. For the CDR3, the DNA is TGTGCCAGCAGTTTTGGAAGCGGGAGGGCCGGTCCCATTTACGAGCAGTACTTC. Its translation is CASSFGSGRAGPIYEQYF.

This clonotype was seen a handful of times. The chain links TRBV27 to TRBJ2-1, with 7 bases matching TRBD2. The CDR3 runs to 14 residues. Germline loops: CDR1 MNHEY, CDR2 SMNVEV (reference sequence). The V and J ends lost 5 bases and 8 bases, in that order; junction bases with no gene match: 9. This CDR3 is CASSTSSGVDEQFF. The DNA for the CDR3 is TGTGCCAGCAGTACATCTAGCGGCGTCGATGAGCAGTTCTTC.

There are many counts of this clonotype. The chain combines TRBV5-6 with TRBJ1-2; 8 positions agree with TRBD1. The CDR3 is 14 residues long. The V gene end was trimmed by 2 bases and the J gene end by 6 bases; junction bases not matched to a gene: 6. Looked up from germline, CDR1 is SGHDT and CDR2 is YYEEEE. CDR3 amino acids: CASSFRAGGDGYTF. In DNA, the CDR3 is TGTGCCAGCAGCTTCCGAGCAGGGGGCGATGGCTACACCTTC.

This clonotype has a count of ten or more. V gene TRBV6-1 combines with J gene TRBJ2-2; D possibly uses TRBD1 or TRBD2 (5 bases each). The CDR3 has 14 residues. Germline V gene sequence: CDR1 MNHNS, CDR2 SASEGT. The ends were cut back, 7 bases at V and 7 bases at J, with 16 bases in the middle. CDR3 bases: TGTGCCAGCAATGAGCTCGGGGCGGGCGGGGAGCTGTTTTTT. Amino acid sequence: CASNELGAGGELFF.

The table lists this clonotype with many counts. The chain is built from TRBV24-1 and TRBJ2-7; the D gene could be TRBD1 or TRBD2 (7 bases each). The V end was cut by 7 bases, the J end by 6 bases, with 30 bases between. Germline assignment: CDR1 KGHDR and CDR2 SFDVKD. The CDR3 runs 18 residues. CDR3 in DNA: TGTGCCACCAGCCAGACAGGGAGTAGTAGCGGGCTTCCCGGCGAGCAGTACTTC. Translating it yields CATSQTGSSSGLPGEQYF.

The table lists this clonotype with many counts. This sequence joins TRBV27 and TRBJ1-1; D is unclear. The germline gives CDR1 MNHEY, CDR2 SMNVEV (reference sequence). The CDR3 is 13 amino acids. V was pared by 4 bases and J by 1 base, with 7 bases between. The CDR3 sequence: CASSSDPNTEAFF. CDR3 bases: TGTGCCAGCAGTTCGGACCCGAACACTGAAGCTTTCTTT.

This sequence joins TRBV20-1 and TRBJ2-7; D ambiguous. The CDR3 has 12 residues. The V and J ends lost 6 bases and 5 bases respectively, with 14 bases between them. Germline V gives CDR1 DFQATT, CDR2 SNEGSKA (reference sequence). For the CDR3, the DNA is TGCAGTGCCAGAAGGGCGAGGCACGAGCAGTACTTC. Translation gives CSARRARHEQYF.

Note on this clonotype: A read error may be the cause here, since a much bigger clone is one base away. The rearrangement links TRBV4-1 to TRBJ1-1, with a possible D match to TRBD1 (6 bases). The CDR3 extends over 13 amino acids. V lost 4 bases and J 8 bases, leaving 14 bases between the germline ends. Germline-derived CDR1 and CDR2 are MGHRA and YSYEKL. The CDR3 DNA reads TGCGCCAGCAGCCCAGCCTCCGGGACAGAAGCTTTCTTT. Its translation is CASSPASGTEAFF.

The chain is built from TRBV6-5 and TRBJ2-2; no firm D call. Trimming took 2 bases from V and 2 from J, leaving 6 bases between them. Germline V lookup: CDR1 MNHEY, CDR2 SVGAGI. This CDR3 region has 14 residues. The CDR3 sequence is CASSYGYNTGELFF. The CDR3 region has the DNA TGTGCCAGCAGTTACGGGTATAACACCGGGGAGCTGTTTTTT.

This clonotype was counted ten times or more. J is TRBJ1-6 and V is TRBV4-1, with D tentatively TRBD1 (6 bases). The CDR3 runs to 17 residues. Trimming left V 5 bases short and J 8 bases short, with 22 bases between. Germline V lookup: CDR1 MGHRA, CDR2 YSYEKL. CDR3 region: CASSSRYGQGPYSPLHF. CDR3 DNA: TGCGCCAGCAGCTCAAGATATGGTCAGGGGCCGTATTCACCCCTCCACTTT.

The chain carries TRBV7-2 and TRBJ1-5; D gene uncertain. V dropped 2 bases and J dropped 1 base, with 9 bases sitting between them. Germline CDR1 SGHTA, CDR2 FQGNSA. The CDR3 is 15 amino acids. The CDR3 DNA sequence: TGTGCCAGCAGCTTATCAGTTTACAGCAATCAGCCCCAGCATTTT. Protein product: CASSLSVYSNQPQHF.

This clonotype was observed many times. The chain is built from TRBV27 and TRBJ2-7; D possibly uses TRBD1 or TRBD2 (5 bases each). Germline CDR1 and CDR2: MNHEY and SMNVEV (reference sequence). The CDR3 contains 15 residues. V shed 5 bases and J shed 5 bases, with 19 bases lying between them. CDR3 residues: CASSNGATPGNEQYF. CDR3 nucleotide sequence: TGTGCCAGCAGTAACGGGGCTACCCCGGGCAACGAGCAGTACTTC.

This clonotype was detected many times. This chain connects TRBV6-1 to TRBJ2-7, with 10 nucleotides matching TRBD1. Trimming took 10 bases from V and 2 from J; bases not matched to a gene: 8. The CDR3 has 14 residues. Germline CDR1 is MNHNS and CDR2 is SASEGT. The CDR3 loop is CATSPGQGTYEQYF. For the CDR3, the DNA is TGTGCCACATCACCGGGACAGGGGACCTACGAGCAGTACTTC.

This clonotype was seen ten or more times. CDR3 coding DNA: TGCAGTGCTAGCGGGACTCCGGTTGCCTACGAGCAGTACTTC. It specifies CSASGTPVAYEQYF. The chain links TRBV20-1 to TRBJ2-7; D possibly corresponds to TRBD2 (6 bases). Germline V gives CDR1 DFQATT, CDR2 SNEGSKA (reference sequence). The CDR3 sequence is 14 residues long. Trimming pared 3 bases from V and 2 bases from J, leaving 14 bases between.

This clonotype was counted a single time. V and J are TRBV19 and TRBJ2-2; TRBD2 might be the D (7 bases). The V gene's germline CDR1 is LNHDA and CDR2 SQIVND (reference sequence). The CDR3 consists of 13 residues. The V gene lost 7 bases and the J gene lost 7 bases, with 13 bases spanning the gap. The CDR3: CASTQGGVGELFF. The CDR3 nucleotides read TGTGCCAGTACCCAAGGGGGGGTCGGGGAGCTGTTTTTT. The full variable domain, in which reference TRBV19 and TRBJ2-2 provide the parts outside the CDR3, is DGGITQSPKYLFRKEGQNVTLSCEQNLNHDAMYWYRQDPGQGLRLIYYSQIVNDFQKGDIAEGYSVSREKKESFPLTVTSAQKNPTAFYLCASTQGGVGELFFGEGSRLTVL.

In this sample, this clonotype turned up many times. The chain carries TRBV10-3 and TRBJ2-5; 10 bases map to TRBD1. V lost 5 bases, J lost 5 bases, and 8 bases stayed unmatched. This CDR3 has 15 residues. Germline values: CDR1 ENHRY, CDR2 SYGVKD. The CDR3 here is CAISTGQGISETQYF. In DNA form, the CDR3 reads TGTGCCATCAGTACGGGACAGGGGATTTCGGAGACCCAGTACTTC.

This clonotype was detected many times. The V call is TRBV4-2, the J call TRBJ2-5; D gene uncertain. Germline V gives CDR1 LGHNA, CDR2 YNFKEQ. Trimming cost V 4 bases and J 0 bases, with 12 bases left between them. The CDR3 totals 15 residues. In nucleotides, the CDR3 is TGTGCCAGCAGCCTCTCGACGGGCGACCAAGAGACCCAGTACTTC. Amino acids: CASSLSTGDQETQYF.

Remarks on this clonotype: This could be a read error, since a much larger clone is one nucleotide away. The conserved phenylalanine or tryptophan normally closing the CDR3 is absent here, so this likely arose from a read error. CDR3 sequence reads: CASSLDGAQAFL. The CDR3 bases are TGCGCCAGCAGCTTGGATGGGGCCCAAGCTTTCCTT. V usage is TRBV5-1 and J usage is TRBJ1-1; D is perhaps TRBD1 (5 bases). The V gene's germline CDR1 is SGHRS and CDR2 YFSETQ. Trimming pared 0 bases from V and 9 bases from J, leaving 9 bases between. This CDR3 is 12 amino acids long.

This clonotype was counted ten times or more. The V gene is TRBV7-6, the J gene TRBJ2-7; D remains ambiguous. This CDR3 is 12 amino acids long. Germline CDR1 is SGHVS and CDR2 is FNYEAQ. V shed 5 bases and J shed 8 bases, with 13 bases lying between them. The CDR3 loop reads CASSRALGQQYF. The CDR3 DNA is TGTGCCAGCAGCCGTGCCCTCGGGCAGCAGTACTTC.

This clonotype was recorded at least ten times. This sequence joins TRBV7-9 and TRBJ2-3; D unresolved. Germline-derived CDR1 and CDR2 are SEHNR and FQNEAQ (reference sequence). This CDR3 is 15 amino acids long. V lost 1 base and J lost 4, with 12 bases in between. CDR3 nucleotides: TGTGCCAGCAGCTTAGTCGGTGGGAATGCAGATACGCAGTATTTT. Its protein product is CASSLVGGNADTQYF. Complete variable domain (other parts from reference TRBV7-9 and TRBJ2-3): DTGVSQNPRHKITKRGQNVTFRCDPISEHNRLYWYRQTLGQGPEFLTYFQNEAQLEKSRLLSDRFSAERPKGSFSTLEIQRTEQGDSAMYLCASSLVGGNADTQYFGPGTRLTVL.

The V and J genes are TRBV10-3 and TRBJ2-1, with TRBD1 identical over 9 bases. The CDR3 is made up of 15 amino acids. Germline loops: CDR1 ENHRY, CDR2 SYGVKD. V lost 6 bases and J lost 6; bases outside the gene matches: 9. In DNA form, the CDR3 reads TGTGCCATCAGCCCCGGGACAGGGTATGCCAATGAGCAGTTCTTC. Translated: CAISPGTGYANEQFF.

In its sample, this clonotype was seen a few times. CDR3 sequence: CSAMVIHTGELFF. The CDR3 DNA reads TGCAGTGCCATGGTCATTCACACCGGGGAGCTGTTTTTT. The V gene is TRBV20-1, the J gene TRBJ2-2; no definite D call. This CDR3 comprises 13 residues. From germline, CDR1 is DFQATT and CDR2 SNEGSKA (reference sequence). V was trimmed by 6 bases and J by 3 bases, leaving 11 bases between them.

This clonotype occurred a few times. The chain combines TRBV27 with TRBJ2-2, with D possibly being TRBD2 (5 bases). The CDR3 loop spans 15 amino acids. V lost 3 bases and J 4 bases, leaving 12 bases between the germline ends. Germline V gene sequence: CDR1 MNHEY, CDR2 SMNVEV (reference sequence). CDR3 nucleotide sequence: TGTGCCAGCAGTTTTTATGAGCGGCCCACCGGGGAGCTGTTTTTT. This translates into CASSFYERPTGELFF.

Here the CDR3 DNA reads TGCGCCAGCAGCTTGGGGGGGAGCGGCCGCGCAGATACGCAGTATTTT. Amino acid sequence: CASSLGGSGRADTQYF. The chain couples TRBV5-1 to TRBJ2-3, with D perhaps given as TRBD1 or TRBD2 (5 bases each). The CDR3 runs 16 residues. V lost 0 bases and J 4 bases, leaving 15 bases between the germline ends. Germline V gene lookup returns CDR1 SGHRS and CDR2 YFSETQ. The whole variable domain, remainder taken from reference TRBV5-1 and TRBJ2-3, is KAGVTQTPRYLIKTRGQQVTLSCSPISGHRSVSWYQQTPGQGLQFLFEYFSETQRNKGNFPGRFSGRQFSNSRSEMNVSTLELGDSALYLCASSLGGSGRADTQYFGPGTRLTVL.

Of note for this clonotype: A read error may be the cause here, since a much bigger clone is one base away. The V call is TRBV6-6, the J call TRBJ2-5; D remains ambiguous. CDR1 and CDR2 (germline): MNHNY, SVGAGI (reference sequence). Trimming pared 4 bases from V and 6 bases from J, leaving 12 bases between. CDR3 length: 13 residues. This CDR3 is CASSWAAQKTQYF. The CDR3 coding sequence is TGTGCCAGCAGTTGGGCAGCACAAAAGACCCAGTACTTC.

This clonotype showed up many times. V is TRBV29-1 and J is TRBJ2-7, with 7 bases aligning to TRBD2. The CDR3 contains 12 residues. J lost 2 bases, V lost 7 bases, and 5 bases had no gene match. From germline, CDR1 is SQVTM and CDR2 ANQGSEA. The CDR3 bases are TGCAGCGGGGCTAGCGGAACCTACGAGCAGTACTTC. It is translated as CSGASGTYEQYF.

The chain joins TRBV10-3 to TRBJ2-3; 7 nucleotides align to TRBD2. Germline V gene data show CDR1 as ENHRY and CDR2 as SYGVKD. CDR3 length: 16 amino acids. V lost 10 bases to trimming and J lost 4 bases; unmatched junction nucleotides: 17. This chain's CDR3 is CATLSRGGSEADTQYF. The DNA of the CDR3 is TGTGCCACCCTTTCCCGTGGCGGGAGCGAGGCAGATACGCAGTATTTT.